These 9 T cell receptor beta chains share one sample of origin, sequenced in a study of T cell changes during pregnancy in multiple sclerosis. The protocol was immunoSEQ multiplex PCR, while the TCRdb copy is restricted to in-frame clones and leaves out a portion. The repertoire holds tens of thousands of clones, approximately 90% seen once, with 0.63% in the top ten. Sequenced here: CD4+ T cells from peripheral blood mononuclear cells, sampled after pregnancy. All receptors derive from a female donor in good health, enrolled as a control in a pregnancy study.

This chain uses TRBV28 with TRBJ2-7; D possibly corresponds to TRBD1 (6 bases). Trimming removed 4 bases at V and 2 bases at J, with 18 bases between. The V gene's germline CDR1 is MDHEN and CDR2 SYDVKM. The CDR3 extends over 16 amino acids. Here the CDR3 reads CASSSPAQDRTYEQYF. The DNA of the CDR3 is TGTGCCAGCAGTTCGCCCGCCCAGGACAGAACCTACGAGCAGTACTTC.

Here the CDR3 reads CASNAKGPSYEQYF. CDR3 DNA sequence: TGTGCCAGCAATGCTAAGGGGCCCTCCTACGAGCAGTACTTC. The genes are TRBV6-5 and TRBJ2-7, with D possibly matching TRBD1 (5 bases). This CDR3 contains 14 residues. The V end was cut by 7 bases, the J end by 0 bases, with 13 bases between. CDR1 is MNHEY and CDR2 is SVGAGI in the germline V gene.

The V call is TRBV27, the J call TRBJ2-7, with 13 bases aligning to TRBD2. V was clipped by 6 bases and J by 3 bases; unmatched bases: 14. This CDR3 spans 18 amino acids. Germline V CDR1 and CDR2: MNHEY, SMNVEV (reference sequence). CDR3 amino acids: CASSLLAGGFRVGYEQYF. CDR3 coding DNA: TGTGCCAGCAGCCTACTAGCGGGAGGGTTTCGCGTAGGCTACGAGCAGTACTTC.

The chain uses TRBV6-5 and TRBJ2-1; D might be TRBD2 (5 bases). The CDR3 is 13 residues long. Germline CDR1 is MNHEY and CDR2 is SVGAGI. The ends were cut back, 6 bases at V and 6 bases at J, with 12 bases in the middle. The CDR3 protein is CASSIIGSNEQFF. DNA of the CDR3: TGTGCCAGCAGCATTATAGGGAGCAATGAGCAGTTCTTC.

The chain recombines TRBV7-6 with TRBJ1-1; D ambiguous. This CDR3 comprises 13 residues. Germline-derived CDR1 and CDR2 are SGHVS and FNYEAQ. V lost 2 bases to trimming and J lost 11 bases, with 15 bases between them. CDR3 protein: CASSLFGNSAAFF. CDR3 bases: TGTGCCAGCAGCTTATTCGGGAATTCCGCGGCTTTCTTT. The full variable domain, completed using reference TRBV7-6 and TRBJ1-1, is GAGVSQSPRYKVTKRGQDVALRCDPISGHVSLYWYRQALGQGPEFLTYFNYEAQQDKSGLPNDRFSAERPEGSISTLTIQRTEQRDSAMYRCASSLFGNSAAFFGQGTRLTVV.

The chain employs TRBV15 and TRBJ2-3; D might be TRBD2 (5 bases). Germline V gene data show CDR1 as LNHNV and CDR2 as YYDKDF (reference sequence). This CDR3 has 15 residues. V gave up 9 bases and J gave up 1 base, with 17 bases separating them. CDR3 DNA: TGTGCCACTAGACTTAACCCGCGGGGCACAGATACGCAGTATTTT. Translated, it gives CATRLNPRGTDTQYF.

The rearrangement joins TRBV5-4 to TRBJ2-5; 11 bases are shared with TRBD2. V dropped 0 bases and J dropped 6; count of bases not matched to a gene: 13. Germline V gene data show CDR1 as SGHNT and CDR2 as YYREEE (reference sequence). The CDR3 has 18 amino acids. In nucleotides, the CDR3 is TGTGCCAGCAGCTTGGCCGGGTCTCTAGCGGGGGGTGGTAAGACCCAGTACTTC. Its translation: CASSLAGSLAGGGKTQYF. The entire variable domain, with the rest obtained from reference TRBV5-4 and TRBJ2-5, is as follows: ETGVTQSPTHLIKTRGQQVTLRCSSQSGHNTVSWYQQALGQGPQFIFQYYREEENGRGNFPPRFSGLQFPNYSSELNVNALELDDSALYLCASSLAGSLAGGGKTQYFGPGTRLLVL.

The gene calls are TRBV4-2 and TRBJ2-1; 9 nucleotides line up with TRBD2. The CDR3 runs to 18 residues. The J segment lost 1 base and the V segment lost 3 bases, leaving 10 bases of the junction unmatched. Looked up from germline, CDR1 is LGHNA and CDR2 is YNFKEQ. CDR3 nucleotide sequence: TGTGCCAGCAGCCATGGAAATAGCGGGAGAACGTCCTACAATGAGCAGTTCTTC. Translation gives CASSHGNSGRTSYNEQFF.

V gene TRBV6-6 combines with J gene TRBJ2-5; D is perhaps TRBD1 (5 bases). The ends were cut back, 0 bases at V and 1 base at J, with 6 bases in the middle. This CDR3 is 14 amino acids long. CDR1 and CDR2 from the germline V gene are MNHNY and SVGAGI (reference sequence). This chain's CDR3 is CASSYSGRQETQYF. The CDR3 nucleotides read TGTGCCAGCAGTTACTCGGGGCGCCAAGAGACCCAGTACTTC.